This T cell receptor (beta chain) came from a study of T cells in localized non-small cell lung cancer. Findings of the study overall: Only one tumor region was sequenced, so heterogeneity remains possible. Uninvolved adjacent lung showed peak T cell clonality, exceeding tumor. Appearance in adjacent lung was seen for a median about 58 of the top 100 tumor clones. Greater blood T cell density accompanied longer overall survival.

With regard to this clone: Its antigen is currently unknown.

Generated by immunoSEQ multiplex PCR, the TCRdb table keeps only in-frame clones and is missing some. The sample gives 26,000 or so clones, less than 90% of which show up once; more than 12% is in the top ten. The sample here was peripheral blood, taken before any cancer treatment. The receptor was isolated from a female donor at least 60 years old with stage II squamous cell lung carcinoma.

CDR3 in DNA: TGCGCCAGCAGCAAGCAAGGGGGAAGTTCCTACAATGAGCAGTTCTTC. It yields the protein CASSKQGGSSYNEQFF. The J gene is TRBJ2-1, the V gene TRBV5-1; perhaps TRBD1 as D (6 bases). This CDR3 is 16 amino acids long. Germline V gene sequence: CDR1 SGHRS, CDR2 YFSETQ. Trimming pared 4 bases from V and 1 base from J, leaving 15 bases between.